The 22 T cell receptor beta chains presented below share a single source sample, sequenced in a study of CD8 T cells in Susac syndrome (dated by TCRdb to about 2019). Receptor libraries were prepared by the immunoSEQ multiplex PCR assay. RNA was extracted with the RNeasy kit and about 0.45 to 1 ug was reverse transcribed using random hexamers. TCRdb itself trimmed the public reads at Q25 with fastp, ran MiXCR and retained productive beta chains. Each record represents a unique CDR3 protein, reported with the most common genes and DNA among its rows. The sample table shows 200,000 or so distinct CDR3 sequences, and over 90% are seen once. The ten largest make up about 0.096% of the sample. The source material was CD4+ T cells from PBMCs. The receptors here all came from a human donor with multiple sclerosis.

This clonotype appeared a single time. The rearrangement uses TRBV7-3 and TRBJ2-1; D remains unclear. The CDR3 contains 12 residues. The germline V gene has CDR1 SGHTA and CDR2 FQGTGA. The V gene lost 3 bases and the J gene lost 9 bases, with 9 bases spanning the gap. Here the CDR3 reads CASSFPTGEQFF. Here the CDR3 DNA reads TGTGCCAGCAGCTTCCCCACCGGTGAGCAGTTCTTC.

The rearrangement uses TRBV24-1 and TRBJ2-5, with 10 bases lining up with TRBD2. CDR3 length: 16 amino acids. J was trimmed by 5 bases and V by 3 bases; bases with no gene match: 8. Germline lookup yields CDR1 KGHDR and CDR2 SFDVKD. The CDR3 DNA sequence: TGTGCCACCAGTGATGTGCTAGCGGGAGCGGGGGAGACCCAGTACTTC. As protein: CATSDVLAGAGETQYF.

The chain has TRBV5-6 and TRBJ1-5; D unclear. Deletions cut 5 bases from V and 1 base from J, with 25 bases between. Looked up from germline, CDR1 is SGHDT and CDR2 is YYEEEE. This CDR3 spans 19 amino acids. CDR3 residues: CASRITVLRKLESNQPQHF. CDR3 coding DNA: TGTGCCAGCAGAATTACAGTTCTGAGGAAACTAGAAAGCAATCAGCCCCAGCATTTT.

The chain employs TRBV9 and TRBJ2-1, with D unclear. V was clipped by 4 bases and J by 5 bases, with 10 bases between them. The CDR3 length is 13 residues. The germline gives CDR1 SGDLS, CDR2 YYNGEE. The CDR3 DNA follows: TGTGCCAGCAGCTCTTGGGGTGACAATGAGCAGTTCTTC. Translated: CASSSWGDNEQFF.

CDR3 sequence: CASSQAAGGRETQYF. As DNA, the CDR3 is TGTGCCAGCAGCCAAGCGGCGGGAGGGCGAGAGACCCAGTACTTC. The chain recombines TRBV3-1 with TRBJ2-5, with 9 positions matching TRBD2. The V gene's germline CDR1 is LGHDT and CDR2 YNNKEL (reference sequence). The CDR3 loop spans 15 amino acids. V trimming: 1 base; J trimming: 4 bases; junction bases outside the gene matches: 4.

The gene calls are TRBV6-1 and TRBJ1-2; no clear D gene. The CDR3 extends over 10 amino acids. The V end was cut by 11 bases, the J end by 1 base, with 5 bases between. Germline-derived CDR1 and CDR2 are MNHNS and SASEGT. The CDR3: CACNNYGYTF. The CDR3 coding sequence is TGTGCCTGTAATAACTATGGCTACACCTTC.

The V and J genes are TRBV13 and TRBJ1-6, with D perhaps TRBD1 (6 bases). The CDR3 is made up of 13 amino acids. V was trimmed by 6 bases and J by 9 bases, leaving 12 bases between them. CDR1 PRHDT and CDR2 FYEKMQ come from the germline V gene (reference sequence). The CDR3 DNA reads TGTGCCAGCAGTCTCAGGGGAGGTTCACCCCTCCACTTT. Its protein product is CASSLRGGSPLHF.

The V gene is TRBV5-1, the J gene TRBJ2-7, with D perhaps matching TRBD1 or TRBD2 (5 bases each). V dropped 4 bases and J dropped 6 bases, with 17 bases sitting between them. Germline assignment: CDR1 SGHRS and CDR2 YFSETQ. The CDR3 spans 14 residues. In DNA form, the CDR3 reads TGCGCCAGCAGCATCGACAGTCTTCGGGGCGAGCAGTACTTC. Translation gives CASSIDSLRGEQYF.

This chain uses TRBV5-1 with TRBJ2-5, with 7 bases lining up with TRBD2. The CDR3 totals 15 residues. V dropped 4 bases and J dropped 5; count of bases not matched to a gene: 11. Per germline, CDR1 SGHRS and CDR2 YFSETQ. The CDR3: CASSPSGMSGETQYF. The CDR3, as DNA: TGCGCCAGCAGCCCTAGCGGCATGTCGGGGGAGACCCAGTACTTC.

In nucleotides, the CDR3 is TGTGCCACCAGCAGAGATCGGGGCGGAACCTACGAGCAGTACTTC. Its translation is CATSRDRGGTYEQYF. The rearrangement links TRBV15 to TRBJ2-7; D possibly matches TRBD1 or TRBD2 (5 bases each). Per the germline V gene, CDR1 is LNHNV and CDR2 is YYDKDF (reference sequence). The CDR3 covers 15 residues. The V end was cut by 0 bases, the J end by 2 bases, with 11 bases between.

The CDR3, as DNA: TGTGCCAGCAGCCGAGGGGGAGCCTACGAGCAGTACTTC. It translates to CASSRGGAYEQYF. The chain couples TRBV3-1 to TRBJ2-7, with D possibly TRBD1 on 6 matching bases. This CDR3 spans 13 amino acids. CDR1 and CDR2 (germline): LGHDT, YNNKEL (reference sequence). V was pared by 4 bases and J by 2 bases, with 9 bases between.

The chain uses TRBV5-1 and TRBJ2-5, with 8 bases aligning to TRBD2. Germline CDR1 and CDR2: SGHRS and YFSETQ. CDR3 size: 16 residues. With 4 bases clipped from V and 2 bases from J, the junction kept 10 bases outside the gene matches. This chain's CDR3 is CASSQHPSGLQETQYF. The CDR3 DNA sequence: TGCGCCAGCAGCCAACATCCTAGCGGGCTACAAGAGACCCAGTACTTC. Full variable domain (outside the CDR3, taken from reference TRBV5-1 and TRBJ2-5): KAGVTQTPRYLIKTRGQQVTLSCSPISGHRSVSWYQQTPGQGLQFLFEYFSETQRNKGNFPGRFSGRQFSNSRSEMNVSTLELGDSALYLCASSQHPSGLQETQYFGPGTRLLVL.

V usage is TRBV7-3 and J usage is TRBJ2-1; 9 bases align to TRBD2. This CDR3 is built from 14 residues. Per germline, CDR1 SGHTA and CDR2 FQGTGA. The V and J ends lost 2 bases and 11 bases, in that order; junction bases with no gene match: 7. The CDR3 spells CASSLGLAGRKQFF. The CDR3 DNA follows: TGTGCCAGCAGCTTAGGGCTAGCGGGAAGGAAGCAGTTCTTC.

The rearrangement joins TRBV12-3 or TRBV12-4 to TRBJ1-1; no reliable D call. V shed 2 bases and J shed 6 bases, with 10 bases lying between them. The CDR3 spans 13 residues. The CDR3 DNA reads TGTGCCAGCAGTTTACCCCCAGCCCCTGAAGCTTTCTTT. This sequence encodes CASSLPPAPEAFF.

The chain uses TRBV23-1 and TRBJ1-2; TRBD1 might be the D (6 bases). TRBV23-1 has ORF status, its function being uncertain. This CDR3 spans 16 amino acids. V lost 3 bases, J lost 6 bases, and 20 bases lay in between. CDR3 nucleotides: TGCGCCAGCAGTCAGCGGTATCCAGGGGTTTGTGATGGCTACACCTTC. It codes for CASSQRYPGVCDGYTF.

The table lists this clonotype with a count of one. The CDR3 protein is CASSRGQGAWTTTSEQYF. Written as DNA, the CDR3 is TGTGCCAGCAGTCGAGGACAGGGGGCTTGGACTACGACTTCCGAGCAGTACTTC. J is TRBJ2-7 and V is TRBV6-1; 11 bases fit TRBD1. Germline lookup yields CDR1 MNHNS and CDR2 SASEGT. The CDR3 spans 18 residues. V shed 5 bases and J 6 bases; nucleotides not matched to a gene: 18.

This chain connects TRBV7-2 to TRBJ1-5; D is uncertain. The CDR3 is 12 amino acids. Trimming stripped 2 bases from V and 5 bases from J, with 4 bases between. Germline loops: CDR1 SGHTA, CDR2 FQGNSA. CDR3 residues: CASSLMYQPQHF. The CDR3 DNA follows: TGTGCCAGCAGCTTAATGTATCAGCCCCAGCATTTT.

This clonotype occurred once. This CDR3 reads CAWSVGLAGVDEQFF. For the CDR3, the DNA is TGTGCCTGGAGTGTGGGACTAGCGGGAGTCGATGAGCAGTTCTTC. V usage is TRBV30 and J usage is TRBJ2-1; TRBD2 agrees at 14 bases. V shed 0 bases and J 8 bases; nucleotides not matched to a gene: 3. This CDR3 has 15 amino acids. The V gene's germline CDR1 is GTSNPN and CDR2 SVGIG (reference sequence).

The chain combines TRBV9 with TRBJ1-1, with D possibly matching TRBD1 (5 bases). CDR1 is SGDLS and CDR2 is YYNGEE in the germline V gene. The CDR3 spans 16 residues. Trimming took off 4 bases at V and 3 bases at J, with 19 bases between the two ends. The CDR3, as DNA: TGTGCCAGCAGCAACAAGGTGGGGCAGTGGGACACTGAAGCTTTCTTT. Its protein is CASSNKVGQWDTEAFF.

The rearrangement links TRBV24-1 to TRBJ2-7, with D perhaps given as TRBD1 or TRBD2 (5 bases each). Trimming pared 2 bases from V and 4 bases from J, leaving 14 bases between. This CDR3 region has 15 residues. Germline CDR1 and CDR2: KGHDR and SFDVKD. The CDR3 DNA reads TGTGCCACCAGTGATTCCGGGACGGATCGATACGAGCAGTACTTC. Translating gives CATSDSGTDRYEQYF.

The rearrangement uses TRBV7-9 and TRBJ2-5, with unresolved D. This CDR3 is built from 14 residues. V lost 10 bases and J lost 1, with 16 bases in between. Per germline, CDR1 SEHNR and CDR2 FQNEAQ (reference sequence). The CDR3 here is CAIRPAPGQETQYF. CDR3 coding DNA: TGTGCCATTCGACCCGCCCCGGGCCAAGAGACCCAGTACTTC.

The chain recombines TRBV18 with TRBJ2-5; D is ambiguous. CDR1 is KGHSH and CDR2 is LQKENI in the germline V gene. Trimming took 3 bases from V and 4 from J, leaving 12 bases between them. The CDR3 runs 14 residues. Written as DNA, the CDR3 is TGTGCCAGCTCACCGATCGCAGGTGGAGAGACCCAGTACTTC. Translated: CASSPIAGGETQYF.